The 10 T cell receptor beta chains below all came from one sample that was sequenced in a study of Graves' ophthalmopathy and Graves' hyperthyroidism. The sequenced template was RNA, covering the TCR beta CDR3 region. RT-PCR was first run with HTBI primers, then multiplex PCR in a second round. TCRdb re-called the multiplex PCR reads with MiXCR, one entry per CDR3 protein. The table has about 740,000 distinct CDR3 sequences, approximately 40% seen once. Sequencing input: peripheral blood. The receptors were gathered from an adult man with Graves' ophthalmopathy.

The rearrangement joins TRBV9 to TRBJ2-3; 7 bases map to TRBD2. Per germline, CDR1 SGDLS and CDR2 YYNGEE. CDR3 length: 16 residues. J lost 8 bases, V lost 4 bases, and 16 bases had no gene match. CDR3 residues: CASSPTSRFRLGTQYF. The DNA of the CDR3 is TGTGCCAGCAGCCCGACTAGCAGATTTAGACTAGGTACGCAGTATTTT.

To note about this clonotype: The DNA is omitted, as the CDR3 cannot be located on it reliably, and the CDR3 follows TCRdb's listing. The rearrangement joins TRBV7-9 to TRBJ1-4; the table calls TRBD1, which could not be checked here. Germline values: CDR1 SEHNR, CDR2 FQNEAQ (reference sequence). Ends included, the CDR3 has 15 residues. The CDR3 is CASSSDRAVMKNCFF.

This clonotype was counted only a few times. The rearrangement uses TRBV20-1 and TRBJ2-5, with a tentative D call TRBD1 (6 bases). The germline V and J ends were trimmed by 1 base and 7 bases, with 19 bases remaining between them. The CDR3 extends over 15 amino acids. CDR1 is DFQATT, CDR2 SNEGSKA, per germline (reference sequence). The CDR3 reads CSARVGQGYGGTQYF. CDR3 DNA: TGCAGTGCTAGAGTAGGGCAGGGGTATGGAGGGACCCAGTACTTC.

The chain links TRBV7-9 to TRBJ2-5; 11 nucleotides line up with TRBD1. V was clipped by 6 bases and J by 6 bases; unmatched bases: 9. Germline-derived CDR1 and CDR2 are SEHNR and FQNEAQ (reference sequence). The length of the CDR3 is 15 residues. The CDR3 is CASRARTGGEKTQYF. CDR3 sequence (DNA): TGTGCCAGCAGGGCCCGGACAGGGGGCGAGAAGACCCAGTACTTC.

J is TRBJ2-2 and V is TRBV7-3, with 7 bases that match TRBD1. Germline-derived CDR1 and CDR2 are SGHTA and FQGTGA. Losses at the gene ends were 0 bases for V and 5 bases for J; bases not matched to a gene: 3. This CDR3 has 15 amino acids. The CDR3 DNA reads as TGTGCCAGCAGCTTAACGGGGACAGTAACCGGGGAGCTGTTTTTT. This sequence encodes CASSLTGTVTGELFF.

In its sample, this clonotype was seen many times. This chain joins TRBV9 and TRBJ2-5; weak D call: TRBD1 (6 bases). CDR1 and CDR2 (germline): SGDLS, YYNGEE. Deletions cut 6 bases from V and 0 bases from J, with 9 bases between. This CDR3 region has 13 residues. The CDR3 DNA follows: TGTGCCAGCAACCGGGACAACCAAGAGACCCAGTACTTC. It translates to CASNRDNQETQYF.

Comments on this clonotype: A read error may explain this, as a much larger clone is one base away. This chain links TRBV7-9 with TRBJ1-2, with 9 bases that match TRBD1. Germline CDR1 and CDR2: SEHNR and FQNEAQ (reference sequence). The CDR3 has 15 residues. For the CDR3, the DNA is TGTGCCAGCAGCGCTAGAGGACAGGGGATCTATGGCTACCCCTTC. Its translation is CASSARGQGIYGYPF.

This clonotype was found a few times. The chain links TRBV20-1 to TRBJ1-1; TRBD1 matches at 9 bases. This CDR3 region has 17 residues. Germline CDR1 DFQATT, CDR2 SNEGSKA (reference sequence). V was pared by 1 base and J by 0 bases, with 9 bases of the junction left unmatched. The CDR3 DNA reads TGCAGTGCTAGAGGTCTTGGACAGGGGTGGATGAACACTGAAGCTTTCTTT. It yields the protein CSARGLGQGWMNTEAFF.

The chain combines TRBV2 with TRBJ2-7; D possibly corresponds to TRBD2 (6 bases). Trimming stripped 4 bases from V and 6 bases from J, with 19 bases between. Germline CDR1 SNHLY, CDR2 FYNNEI. The CDR3 runs to 15 residues. This CDR3 is CASSGPGLSPFEQYF. The CDR3 region has the DNA TGTGCCAGCAGTGGACCGGGACTCTCCCCGTTCGAGCAGTACTTC.

The V gene is TRBV29-1, the J gene TRBJ1-1; tentative D call: TRBD1 (6 bases). The CDR3 has 15 residues. V was trimmed by 3 bases and J by 6 bases, leaving 20 bases between them. CDR1 is SQVTM and CDR2 is ANQGSEA in the germline V gene. The CDR3 bases are TGCAGCGTTGACGCCAGGGGCCAACTGGGGGCTGAAGCTTTCTTT. Protein sequence: CSVDARGQLGAEAFF.